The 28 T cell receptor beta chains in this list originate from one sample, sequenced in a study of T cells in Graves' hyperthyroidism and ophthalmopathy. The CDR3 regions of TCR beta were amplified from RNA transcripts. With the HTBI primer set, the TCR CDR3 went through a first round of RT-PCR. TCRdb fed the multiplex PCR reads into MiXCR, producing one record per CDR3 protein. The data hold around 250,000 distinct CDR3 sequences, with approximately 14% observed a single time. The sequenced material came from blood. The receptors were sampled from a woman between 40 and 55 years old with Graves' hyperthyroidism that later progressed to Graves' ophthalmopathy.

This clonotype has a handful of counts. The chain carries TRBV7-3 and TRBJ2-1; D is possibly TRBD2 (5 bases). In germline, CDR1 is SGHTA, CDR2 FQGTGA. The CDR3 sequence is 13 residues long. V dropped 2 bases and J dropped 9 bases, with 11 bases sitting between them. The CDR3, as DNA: TGTGCCAGCAGCTTAGGCGGGTCCGCTGAGCAGTTCTTC. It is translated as CASSLGGSAEQFF.

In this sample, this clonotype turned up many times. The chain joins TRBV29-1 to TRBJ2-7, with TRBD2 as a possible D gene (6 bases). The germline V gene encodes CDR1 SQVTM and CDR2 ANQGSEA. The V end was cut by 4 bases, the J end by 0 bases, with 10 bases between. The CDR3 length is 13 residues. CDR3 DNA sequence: TGCAGCGTTGTTCCTAGCGTCTCCTACGAGCAGTACTTC. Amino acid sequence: CSVVPSVSYEQYF.

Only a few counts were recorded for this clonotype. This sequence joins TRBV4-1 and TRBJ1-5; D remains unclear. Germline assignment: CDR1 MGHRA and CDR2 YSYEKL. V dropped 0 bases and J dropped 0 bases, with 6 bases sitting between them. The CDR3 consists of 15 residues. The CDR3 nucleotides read TGCGCCAGCAGCCAAGACAGGTATAGCAATCAGCCCCAGCATTTT. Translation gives CASSQDRYSNQPQHF.

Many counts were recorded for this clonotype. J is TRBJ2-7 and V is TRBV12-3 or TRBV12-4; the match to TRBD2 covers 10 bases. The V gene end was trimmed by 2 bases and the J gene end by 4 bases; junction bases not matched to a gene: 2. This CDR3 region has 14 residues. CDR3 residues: CASSLLAGEYEQYF. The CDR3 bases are TGTGCCAGCAGTTTACTAGCGGGAGAATACGAGCAGTACTTC.

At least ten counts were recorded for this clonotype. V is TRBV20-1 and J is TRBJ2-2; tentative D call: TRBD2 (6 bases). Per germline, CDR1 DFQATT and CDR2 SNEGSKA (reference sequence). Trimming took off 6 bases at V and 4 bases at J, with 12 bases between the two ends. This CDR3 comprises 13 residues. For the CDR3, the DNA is TGCAGTGCAGTGGGACTTCTCACCGGGGAGCTGTTTTTT. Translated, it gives CSAVGLLTGELFF.

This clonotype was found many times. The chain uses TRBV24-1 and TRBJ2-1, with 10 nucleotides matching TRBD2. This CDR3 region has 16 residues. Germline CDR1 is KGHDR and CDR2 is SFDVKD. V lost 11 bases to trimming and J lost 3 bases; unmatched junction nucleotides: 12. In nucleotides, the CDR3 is TGTGCCATCCTATTACTCACTAGCGGGATCTACAATGAGCAGTTCTTC. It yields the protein CAILLLTSGIYNEQFF.

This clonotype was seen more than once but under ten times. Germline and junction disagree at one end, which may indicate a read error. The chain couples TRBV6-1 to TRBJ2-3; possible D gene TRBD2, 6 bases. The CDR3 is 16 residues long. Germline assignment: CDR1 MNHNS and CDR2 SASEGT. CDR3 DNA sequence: TGTGCCAGCACTGAAGGAGGCGGGACCTACACAGATACGCAGTATTTT. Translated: CASTEGGGTYTDTQYF.

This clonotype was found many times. CDR3 protein: CASSVGNRGADSPLHF. The CDR3 DNA is TGTGCCAGCAGCGTAGGGAACAGGGGTGCGGATTCACCCCTCCACTTT. This chain joins TRBV9 and TRBJ1-6; 7 bases map to TRBD1. Germline CDR1 reads SGDLS; CDR2 reads YYNGEE. The CDR3 is 16 residues long. V dropped 0 bases and J dropped 8; count of bases not matched to a gene: 8.

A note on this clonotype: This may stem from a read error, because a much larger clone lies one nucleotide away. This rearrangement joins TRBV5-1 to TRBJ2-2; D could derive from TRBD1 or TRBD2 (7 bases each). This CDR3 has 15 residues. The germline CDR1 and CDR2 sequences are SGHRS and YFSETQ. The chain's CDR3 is CASNQGGQTTGEVFF. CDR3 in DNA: TGCGCCAGCAACCAGGGGGGGCAAACCACCGGGGAGGTGTTTTTT.

CDR3 in DNA: TGTGCCAGCAGCTTAGTCGGACAGGGTATCAATGAGCAGTTCTTC. This codes for CASSLVGQGINEQFF. The chain recombines TRBV7-9 with TRBJ2-1, with 8 bases aligning to TRBD1. CDR3 length equals 15 residues. V was clipped by 1 base and J by 6 bases; unmatched bases: 5. CDR1 and CDR2 (germline): SEHNR, FQNEAQ (reference sequence).

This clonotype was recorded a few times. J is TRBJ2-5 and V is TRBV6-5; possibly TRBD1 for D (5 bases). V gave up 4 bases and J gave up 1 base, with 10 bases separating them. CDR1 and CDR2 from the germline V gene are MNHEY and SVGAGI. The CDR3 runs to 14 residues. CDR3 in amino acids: CASSFGHSQETQYF. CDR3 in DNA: TGTGCCAGCAGTTTCGGACACAGCCAAGAGACCCAGTACTTC.

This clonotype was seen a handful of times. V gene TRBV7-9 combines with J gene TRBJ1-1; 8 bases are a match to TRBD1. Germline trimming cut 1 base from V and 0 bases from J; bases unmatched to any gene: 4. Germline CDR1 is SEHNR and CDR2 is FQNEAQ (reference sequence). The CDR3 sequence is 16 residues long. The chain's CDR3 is CASSLGRDRMNTEAFF. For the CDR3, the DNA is TGTGCCAGCAGCTTAGGGCGGGACAGGATGAACACTGAAGCTTTCTTT. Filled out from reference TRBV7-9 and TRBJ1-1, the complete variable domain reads DTGVSQNPRHKITKRGQNVTFRCDPISEHNRLYWYRQTLGQGPEFLTYFQNEAQLEKSRLLSDRFSAERPKGSFSTLEIQRTEQGDSAMYLCASSLGRDRMNTEAFFGQGTRLTVV.

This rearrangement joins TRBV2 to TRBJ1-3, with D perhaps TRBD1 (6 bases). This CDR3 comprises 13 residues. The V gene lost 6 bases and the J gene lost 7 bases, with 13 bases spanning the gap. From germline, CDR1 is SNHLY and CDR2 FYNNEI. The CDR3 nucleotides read TGTGCCAGCAGCGAACAACAGGGTAACACCATATATTTT. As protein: CASSEQQGNTIYF.

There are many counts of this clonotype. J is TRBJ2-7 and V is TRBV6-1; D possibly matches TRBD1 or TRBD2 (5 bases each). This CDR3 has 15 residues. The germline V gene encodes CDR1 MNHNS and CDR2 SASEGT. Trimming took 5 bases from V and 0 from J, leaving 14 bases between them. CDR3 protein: CASSKVRDGSYEQYF. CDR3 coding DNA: TGTGCCAGCAGTAAGGTCCGGGACGGCTCCTACGAGCAGTACTTC.

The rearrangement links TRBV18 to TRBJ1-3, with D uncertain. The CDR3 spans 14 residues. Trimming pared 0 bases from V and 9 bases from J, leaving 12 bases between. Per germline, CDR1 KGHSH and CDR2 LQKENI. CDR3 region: CASSPPPTSTTIYF. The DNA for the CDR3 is TGTGCCAGCTCACCACCGCCAACGAGTACCACCATATATTTT.

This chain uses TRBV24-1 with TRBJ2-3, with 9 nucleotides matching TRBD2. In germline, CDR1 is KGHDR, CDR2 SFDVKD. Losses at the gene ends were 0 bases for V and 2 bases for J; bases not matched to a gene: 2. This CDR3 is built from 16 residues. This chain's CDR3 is CATSDLRLAATDTQYF. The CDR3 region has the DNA TGTGCCACCAGTGATTTGCGACTAGCGGCCACAGATACGCAGTATTTT.

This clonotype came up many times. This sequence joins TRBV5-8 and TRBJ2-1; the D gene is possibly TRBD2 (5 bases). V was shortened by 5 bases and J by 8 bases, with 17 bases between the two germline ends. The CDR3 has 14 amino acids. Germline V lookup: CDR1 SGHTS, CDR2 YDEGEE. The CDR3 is CASSRWERYDEQFF. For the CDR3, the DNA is TGTGCCAGCAGTAGGTGGGAGCGGTACGATGAGCAGTTCTTC.

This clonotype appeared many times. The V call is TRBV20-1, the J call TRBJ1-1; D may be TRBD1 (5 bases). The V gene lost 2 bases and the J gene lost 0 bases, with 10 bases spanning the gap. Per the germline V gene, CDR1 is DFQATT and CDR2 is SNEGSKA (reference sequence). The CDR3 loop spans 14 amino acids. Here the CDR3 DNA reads TGCAGTGCTAGACCTCAGGGTCTGAACACTGAAGCTTTCTTT. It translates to CSARPQGLNTEAFF.

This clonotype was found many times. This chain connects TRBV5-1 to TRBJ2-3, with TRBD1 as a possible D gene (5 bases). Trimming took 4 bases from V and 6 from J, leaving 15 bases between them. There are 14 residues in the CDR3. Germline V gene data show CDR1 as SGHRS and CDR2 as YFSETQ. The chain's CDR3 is CASSHLDSADTQYF. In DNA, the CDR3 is TGCGCCAGCAGCCATCTAGACAGCGCCGATACGCAGTATTTT. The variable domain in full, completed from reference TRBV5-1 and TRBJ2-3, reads KAGVTQTPRYLIKTRGQQVTLSCSPISGHRSVSWYQQTPGQGLQFLFEYFSETQRNKGNFPGRFSGRQFSNSRSEMNVSTLELGDSALYLCASSHLDSADTQYFGPGTRLTVL.

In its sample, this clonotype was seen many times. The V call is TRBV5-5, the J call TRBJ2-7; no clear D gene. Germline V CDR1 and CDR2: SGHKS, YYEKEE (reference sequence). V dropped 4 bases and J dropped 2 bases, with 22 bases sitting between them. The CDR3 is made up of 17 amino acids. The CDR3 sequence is CASSTAAIGPGPYEQYF. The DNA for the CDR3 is TGTGCCAGCAGCACCGCAGCTATAGGGCCGGGCCCCTACGAGCAGTACTTC. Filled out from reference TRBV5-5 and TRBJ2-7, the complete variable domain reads DAGVTQSPTHLIKTRGQQVTLRCSPISGHKSVSWYQQVLGQGPQFIFQYYEKEERGRGNFPDRFSARQFPNYSSELNVNALLLGDSALYLCASSTAAIGPGPYEQYFGPGTRLTVT.

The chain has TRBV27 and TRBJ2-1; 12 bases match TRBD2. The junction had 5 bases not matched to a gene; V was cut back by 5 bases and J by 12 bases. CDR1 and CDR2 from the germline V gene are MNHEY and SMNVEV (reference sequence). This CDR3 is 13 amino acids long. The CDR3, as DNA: TGTGCCAGCAGTCAGACTAGCGGGAGAGGGCAGTTCTTC. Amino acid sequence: CASSQTSGRGQFF.

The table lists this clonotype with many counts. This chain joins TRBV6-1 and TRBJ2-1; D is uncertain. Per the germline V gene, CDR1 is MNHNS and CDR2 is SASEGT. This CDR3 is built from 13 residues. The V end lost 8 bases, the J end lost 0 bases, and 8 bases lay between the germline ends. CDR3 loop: CASLDNSYNEQFF. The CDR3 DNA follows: TGTGCCAGCTTAGACAACTCCTACAATGAGCAGTTCTTC.

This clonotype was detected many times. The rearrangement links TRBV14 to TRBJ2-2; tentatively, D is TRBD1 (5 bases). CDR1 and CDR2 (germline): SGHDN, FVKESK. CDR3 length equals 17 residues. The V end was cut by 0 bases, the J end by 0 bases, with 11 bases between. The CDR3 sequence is CASSQDDSYANTGELFF. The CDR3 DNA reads TGTGCCAGCAGCCAAGATGACAGCTATGCGAACACCGGGGAGCTGTTTTTT.

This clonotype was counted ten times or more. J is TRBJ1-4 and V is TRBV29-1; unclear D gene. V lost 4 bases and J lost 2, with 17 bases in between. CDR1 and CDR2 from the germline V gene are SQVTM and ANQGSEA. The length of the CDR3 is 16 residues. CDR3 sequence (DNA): TGCAGCGTTGGCTTGGTGGGAGTAGGGACTAATGAAAAACTGTTTTTT. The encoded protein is CSVGLVGVGTNEKLFF.

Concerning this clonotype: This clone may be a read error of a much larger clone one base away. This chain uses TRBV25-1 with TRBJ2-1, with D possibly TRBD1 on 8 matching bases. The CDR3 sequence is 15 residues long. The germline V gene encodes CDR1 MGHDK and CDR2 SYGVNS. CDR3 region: CASSELTGEGNEQCF. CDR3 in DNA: TGTGCCAGCAGTGAACTGACAGGGGAGGGCAATGAGCAGTGCTTC.

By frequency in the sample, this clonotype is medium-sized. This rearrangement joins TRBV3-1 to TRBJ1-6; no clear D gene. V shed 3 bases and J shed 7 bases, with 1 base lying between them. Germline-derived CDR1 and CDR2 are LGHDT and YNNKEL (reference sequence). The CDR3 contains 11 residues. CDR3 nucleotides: TGTGCCAGCAGCCACAATTCACCCCTCCACTTT. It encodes CASSHNSPLHF.

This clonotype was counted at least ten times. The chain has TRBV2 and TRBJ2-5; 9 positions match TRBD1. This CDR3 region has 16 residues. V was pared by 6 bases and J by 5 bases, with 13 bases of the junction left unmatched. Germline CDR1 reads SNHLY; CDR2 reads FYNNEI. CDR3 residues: CASSLHSGQGSETQYF. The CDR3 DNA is TGTGCCAGCAGCCTCCATTCGGGACAGGGAAGCGAGACCCAGTACTTC.

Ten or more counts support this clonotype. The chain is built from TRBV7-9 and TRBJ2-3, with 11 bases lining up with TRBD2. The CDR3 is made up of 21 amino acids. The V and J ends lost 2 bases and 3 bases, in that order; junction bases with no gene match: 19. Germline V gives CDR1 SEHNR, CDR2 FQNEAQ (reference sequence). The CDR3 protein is CASSLLRQGPSGRWRTDTQYF. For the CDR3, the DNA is TGTGCCAGCAGCTTACTACGACAGGGCCCTAGCGGGAGGTGGAGGACAGATACGCAGTATTTT.